The 21 T cell receptor beta chains given below trace back to one sample, sequenced in a study of shared T cell receptors in the human thymus. This table comes from immunoSEQ multiplex PCR, and its TCRdb copy is limited to in-frame clones, with some not included. Of around 65,000 clones in the sample, 90% to 95% were seen once. Sequencing was performed on thymocytes. The receptors derive from a human donor.

J is TRBJ2-1 and V is TRBV5-1; 16 nucleotides agree with TRBD2. The CDR3 is 18 amino acids. J lost 6 bases, V lost 4 bases, and 10 bases had no gene match. Looked up from germline, CDR1 is SGHRS and CDR2 is YFSETQ. CDR3 DNA sequence: TGCGCCAGCAGCCTCGGGACTAGCGGGGGGGCCAGTCGCAATGAGCAGTTCTTC. Protein product: CASSLGTSGGASRNEQFF.

The V call is TRBV4-2, the J call TRBJ2-1; D might be TRBD2 (5 bases). V was clipped by 4 bases and J by 5 bases, with 12 bases between them. The CDR3 is made up of 14 amino acids. Germline loops: CDR1 LGHNA, CDR2 YNFKEQ. This CDR3 is CASSPQATNNEQFF. The CDR3 nucleotides read TGTGCCAGCAGCCCCCAGGCGACTAACAATGAGCAGTTCTTC.

The CDR3: CASSLKAGGRGAFF. In DNA, the CDR3 is TGTGCCAGCAGCTTAAAGGCCGGAGGGAGAGGGGCTTTCTTT. The rearrangement links TRBV7-3 to TRBJ1-1; D remains unclear. CDR1 is SGHTA and CDR2 is FQGTGA in the germline V gene. Trimming shortened V by 1 base and J by 11 bases, and 17 bases separated the two germline ends. This CDR3 has 14 amino acids.

The V and J genes are TRBV5-6 and TRBJ1-2, with D possibly being TRBD1 (5 bases). Trimming pared 0 bases from V and 3 bases from J, leaving 12 bases between. There are 15 residues in the CDR3. Germline V gives CDR1 SGHDT, CDR2 YYEEEE. The CDR3 nucleotides are TGTGCCAGCAGCTTGGCCAGGGAGAAGGACTATGGCTACACCTTC. Translation: CASSLAREKDYGYTF. The variable domain in full, completed from reference TRBV5-6 and TRBJ1-2, reads DAGVTQSPTHLIKTRGQQVTLRCSPKSGHDTVSWYQQALGQGPQFIFQYYEEEERQRGNFPDRFSGHQFPNYSSELNVNALLLGDSALYLCASSLAREKDYGYTFGSGTRLTVV.

V is TRBV28 and J is TRBJ1-6, with TRBD1 identical over 9 bases. Germline V lookup: CDR1 MDHEN, CDR2 SYDVKM. V lost 5 bases and J lost 2; bases outside the gene matches: 13. CDR3 length equals 19 residues. The CDR3 spells CASSIGTGCRIAYNSPLHF. CDR3 coding DNA: TGTGCCAGCAGTATCGGGACAGGGTGTCGGATCGCCTATAATTCACCCCTCCACTTT.

The V call is TRBV6-1, the J call TRBJ2-5, with 9 bases lining up with TRBD2. Germline loops: CDR1 MNHNS, CDR2 SASEGT. This CDR3 is 15 amino acids long. With 7 bases clipped from V and 0 bases from J, the junction kept 6 bases outside the gene matches. This CDR3 is CASIGAGGDQETQYF. CDR3 sequence (DNA): TGTGCCAGCATCGGCGCGGGGGGGGACCAAGAGACCCAGTACTTC.

The chain carries TRBV19 and TRBJ1-2; weak D call: TRBD1 (6 bases). CDR1 is LNHDA and CDR2 is SQIVND in the germline V gene (reference sequence). V lost 3 bases and J 3 bases, leaving 14 bases between the germline ends. The CDR3 contains 15 residues. Here the CDR3 reads CASSMTHRDHYGYTF. CDR3 DNA sequence: TGTGCCAGTAGTATGACCCACAGGGATCACTATGGCTACACCTTC.

This clone appeared a single time. The chain uses TRBV7-2 and TRBJ2-7; D call uncertain. This CDR3 is 12 amino acids long. The V end was cut by 2 bases, the J end by 4 bases, with 6 bases between. Germline CDR1 and CDR2: SGHTA and FQGNSA. DNA for the CDR3: TGTGCCAGCAGCTTAAGTCAGTACGAGCAGTACTTC. Amino acid sequence: CASSLSQYEQYF.

The chain couples TRBV19 to TRBJ1-1; possible D gene TRBD1, 6 bases. This CDR3 contains 13 residues. Trimming shortened V by 8 bases and J by 6 bases, and 16 bases separated the two germline ends. Per the germline V gene, CDR1 is LNHDA and CDR2 is SQIVND (reference sequence). The CDR3 here is CASLPQGRAEAFF. The CDR3 DNA sequence: TGTGCCAGTCTCCCTCAGGGGAGGGCTGAAGCTTTCTTT.

This clone was recorded only once. The chain couples TRBV18 to TRBJ2-5, with TRBD1 matching over 8 bases. TRBJ2-7 explains the end of the DNA better; the J call may be wrong. This CDR3 region has 15 residues. Germline V gene sequence: CDR1 KGHSH, CDR2 LQKENI. The CDR3 nucleotides are TGTGCCAGTTCGCCCAGGGGGCGGGTTGGCTACGAGCAGTACTTC. This codes for CASSPRGRVGYEQYF.

The chain is built from TRBV25-1 and TRBJ1-6; TRBD1 is a possible D gene (5 bases). CDR1 is MGHDK and CDR2 is SYGVNS in the germline V gene. This CDR3 has 14 amino acids. V was shortened by 6 bases and J by 5 bases, with 11 bases between the two germline ends. The CDR3 DNA reads as TGTGCCAGCAGGATGGGACCCAATAATTCACCCCTCCACTTT. Its protein is CASRMGPNNSPLHF.

In the case of this clone: This sample also contains other DNA sequences that code for the same CDR3. The chain is built from TRBV20-1 and TRBJ2-5, with D unclear. Germline V lookup: CDR1 DFQATT, CDR2 SNEGSKA (reference sequence). The CDR3 is 11 amino acids. The V end lost 1 base, the J end lost 4 bases, and 4 bases lay between the germline ends. Here the CDR3 reads CSARGGETQYF. In nucleotides, the CDR3 is TGCAGTGCTAGAGGCGGAGAGACCCAGTACTTC.

CDR3 protein: CASSQARNTEAFF. The CDR3 DNA is TGTGCCAGCAGCCAGGCACGAAACACTGAAGCTTTCTTT. The chain uses TRBV14 and TRBJ1-1, with D unresolved. CDR1 SGHDN and CDR2 FVKESK come from the germline V gene. The V end was cut by 3 bases, the J end by 2 bases, with 7 bases between. The CDR3 totals 13 residues.

The V gene is TRBV7-9, the J gene TRBJ2-3; D not resolved. Trimming pared 4 bases from V and 5 bases from J, leaving 7 bases between. CDR1 is SEHNR and CDR2 is FQNEAQ in the germline V gene (reference sequence). This CDR3 has 12 amino acids. The CDR3 loop is CASSSRQDTQYF. The CDR3 nucleotides are TGTGCCAGCAGCTCGCGCCAAGATACGCAGTATTTT. The whole variable domain, filled in from reference TRBV7-9 and TRBJ2-3, reads DTGVSQNPRHKITKRGQNVTFRCDPISEHNRLYWYRQTLGQGPEFLTYFQNEAQLEKSRLLSDRFSAERPKGSFSTLEIQRTEQGDSAMYLCASSSRQDTQYFGPGTRLTVL.

The chain carries TRBV2 and TRBJ2-1; unclear D gene. The ends were cut back, 6 bases at V and 0 bases at J, with 0 bases in the middle. Germline CDR1 is SNHLY and CDR2 is FYNNEI. The CDR3 covers 11 residues. For the CDR3, the DNA is TGTGCCAGCAGCTCCTACAATGAGCAGTTCTTC. This encodes CASSSYNEQFF.

This chain links TRBV19 with TRBJ2-3; 8 nucleotides agree with TRBD2. CDR1 is LNHDA, CDR2 SQIVND, per germline (reference sequence). The CDR3 covers 20 residues. V gave up 3 bases and J gave up 2 bases; unmatched junction bases: 19. CDR3: CASSIGHGGADRPYTDTQYF. The CDR3 DNA reads TGTGCCAGTAGTATCGGACACGGGGGGGCGGACAGACCTTACACAGATACGCAGTATTTT.

This chain uses TRBV29-1 with TRBJ1-2, with D possibly being TRBD1 (5 bases). Germline assignment: CDR1 SQVTM and CDR2 ANQGSEA. The CDR3 is 15 amino acids. V was clipped by 4 bases and J by 1 base, with 16 bases between them. The CDR3 sequence: CSVVGPGQGNYGYTF. The CDR3 coding sequence is TGCAGCGTTGTCGGCCCAGGGCAGGGTAACTATGGCTACACCTTC.

The chain employs TRBV23-1 and TRBJ1-4; D might be TRBD1 (6 bases). TRBV23-1 is an ORF; its function is uncertain. Trimming removed 0 bases at V and 6 bases at J, with 14 bases between. CDR3 length: 16 amino acids. The CDR3 sequence: CASSQSGQGRDEKLFF. CDR3 bases: TGCGCCAGCAGTCAATCTGGGCAGGGGAGGGATGAAAAACTGTTTTTT.

The chain combines TRBV18 with TRBJ2-1; no clear D. Germline V gene data show CDR1 as KGHSH and CDR2 as LQKENI. CDR3 length: 14 residues. The V end was cut by 3 bases, the J end by 3 bases, with 9 bases between. For the CDR3, the DNA is TGTGCCAGCTCACCGGTACCGGGCTACAATGAGCAGTTCTTC. Its translation: CASSPVPGYNEQFF. The variable domain in full, with the rest retrieved from reference TRBV18 and TRBJ2-1, is NAGVMQNPRHLVRRRGQEARLRCSPMKGHSHVYWYRQLPEEGLKFMVYLQKENIIDESGMPKERFSAEFPKEGPSILRIQQVVRGDSAAYFCASSPVPGYNEQFFGPGTRLTVL.

CDR3 in amino acids: CASSEEVPYEQYF. CDR3 coding DNA: TGTGCCAGCAGTGAAGAAGTTCCCTACGAGCAGTACTTC. The rearrangement links TRBV25-1 to TRBJ2-7; no reliable D call. Trimming cost V 2 bases and J 2 bases, with 7 bases left between them. This CDR3 has 13 residues. Germline V gene data show CDR1 as MGHDK and CDR2 as SYGVNS.

This chain joins TRBV6-1 and TRBJ1-1; weak D call: TRBD1 (5 bases). CDR1 is MNHNS, CDR2 SASEGT, per germline. Between the trimmed V and J ends, which lost 7 bases and 12 bases, there was a span of 18 bases. The CDR3 contains 12 residues. The CDR3 region has the DNA TGTGCCAGCACAAATACCCGGGACGGGACTTTCTTT. It codes for CASTNTRDGTFF.